These 23 T cell receptor beta chains share one sample of origin, sequenced in a study of blood T cell repertoires in COVID-19. Sequencing was performed with immunoSEQ multiplex PCR; in TCRdb, only in-frame clones are kept and a portion is missing. Of some 60,000 clones detected, 88% appear once; the ten largest clones hold about 4.5%. Sequenced input: peripheral blood. These receptors originate from a man in his sixties with acute or convalescent COVID-19.

The chain couples TRBV5-1 to TRBJ2-6; the D gene is possibly TRBD1 (5 bases). The CDR3 consists of 16 residues. From germline, CDR1 is SGHRS and CDR2 YFSETQ. V was pared by 3 bases and J by 0 bases, with 10 bases between. The CDR3 spells CASSSDTRSGANVLTF. The CDR3 nucleotides read TGCGCCAGCAGCTCGGACACTCGCTCTGGGGCCAACGTCCTGACTTTC.

J is TRBJ2-4 and V is TRBV15; D ambiguous. V lost 5 bases, J lost 0 bases, and 17 bases lay in between. Looked up from germline, CDR1 is LNHNV and CDR2 is YYDKDF (reference sequence). There are 17 residues in the CDR3. The CDR3 nucleotides read TGTGCCACCAGCCGCGACGACTGGAAAGTAGCCAAAAACATTCAGTACTTC. It is translated as CATSRDDWKVAKNIQYF.

J is TRBJ2-1 and V is TRBV6-5, with D perhaps TRBD2 (5 bases). The CDR3 length is 13 residues. The germline gives CDR1 MNHEY, CDR2 SVGAGI. The V and J ends lost 5 bases and 15 bases respectively, with 20 bases between them. This CDR3 is CASSRRETAAWFF. In nucleotides, the CDR3 is TGTGCCAGCAGTAGAAGGGAGACGGCAGCCTGGTTCTTC.

The J gene is TRBJ1-6, the V gene TRBV11-2; TRBD1 aligns across 8 bases. The CDR3 totals 15 residues. V trimming: 5 bases; J trimming: 7 bases; junction bases outside the gene matches: 7. Germline CDR1 and CDR2: SGHAT and FQNNGV. CDR3 DNA: TGTGCCAGCAGCCGGGGACAGGATCTAAATTCACCCCTCCACTTT. It translates to CASSRGQDLNSPLHF.

The chain joins TRBV27 to TRBJ2-7; D is uncertain. Trimming removed 2 bases at V and 0 bases at J, with 11 bases between. The CDR3 is made up of 15 amino acids. Germline V CDR1 and CDR2: MNHEY, SMNVEV (reference sequence). The CDR3 nucleotides read TGTGCCAGCAGTTTAGTGGGCAGATACTCCTACGAGCAGTACTTC. This encodes CASSLVGRYSYEQYF.

The V call is TRBV28, the J call TRBJ1-2; 7 nucleotides agree with TRBD1. The CDR3 has 15 amino acids. The junction had 10 bases not matched to a gene; V was cut back by 2 bases and J by 7 bases. Germline V CDR1 and CDR2: MDHEN, SYDVKM. The CDR3 loop reads CASSLTPTGVGGYTF. In DNA form, the CDR3 reads TGTGCCAGCAGTTTAACACCCACAGGGGTTGGTGGCTACACCTTC.

The genes are TRBV30 and TRBJ2-1; 8 bases fit TRBD1. The germline V gene has CDR1 GTSNPN and CDR2 SVGIG (reference sequence). The CDR3 totals 15 residues. The J segment lost 2 bases and the V segment lost 2 bases, leaving 5 bases of the junction unmatched. The CDR3: CAWSLPGGPYNEQFF. The CDR3 nucleotides read TGTGCCTGGAGTTTGCCAGGGGGCCCCTACAATGAGCAGTTCTTC.

The chain carries TRBV5-1 and TRBJ2-5; 10 nucleotides match TRBD2. This CDR3 contains 15 residues. Germline trimming cut 5 bases from V and 2 bases from J; bases unmatched to any gene: 6. Germline assignment: CDR1 SGHRS and CDR2 YFSETQ. The CDR3 nucleotides are TGCGCCAGCAGGCCTGGACTAGCGGTACAAGAGACCCAGTACTTC. Its protein product is CASRPGLAVQETQYF. Drawing the rest from reference TRBV5-1 and TRBJ2-5, the complete variable domain is KAGVTQTPRYLIKTRGQQVTLSCSPISGHRSVSWYQQTPGQGLQFLFEYFSETQRNKGNFPGRFSGRQFSNSRSEMNVSTLELGDSALYLCASRPGLAVQETQYFGPGTRLLVL.

This clone was picked up a small number of times. V and J are TRBV28 and TRBJ2-1; 8 bases fit TRBD2. V was clipped by 5 bases and J by 7 bases; unmatched bases: 7. In germline, CDR1 is MDHEN, CDR2 SYDVKM. The CDR3 is 14 residues long. CDR3 in DNA: TGTGCCAGCAGTAGCGGGAGTCGTTTGAATGAGCAGTTCTTC. Its protein product is CASSSGSRLNEQFF.

V is TRBV10-1 and J is TRBJ2-1; TRBD2 matches 15 bases. The junction had 6 bases not matched to a gene; V was cut back by 6 bases and J by 9 bases. Germline V lookup: CDR1 WNHNN, CDR2 SYGVQD (reference sequence). The CDR3 spans 15 residues. In nucleotides, the CDR3 is TGCGCCAGCAGCGGACTAGCGGGAGGGCGGGGTGAGCAGTTCTTC. It codes for CASSGLAGGRGEQFF.

This chain joins TRBV5-4 and TRBJ2-1; 7 bases match TRBD2. The germline V gene encodes CDR1 SGHNT and CDR2 YYREEE (reference sequence). V lost 7 bases and J lost 5; bases outside the gene matches: 21. The CDR3 covers 18 residues. The DNA for the CDR3 is TGTGCCAGCGGCCCCCAGACCCTAGCGGCCCCGAAGGACAATGAGCAGTTCTTC. It translates to CASGPQTLAAPKDNEQFF.

The V call is TRBV20-1, the J call TRBJ2-7; D call uncertain. V lost 6 bases and J 2 bases, leaving 8 bases between the germline ends. The CDR3 runs 11 residues. CDR1 and CDR2 (germline): DFQATT, SNEGSKA (reference sequence). The CDR3 DNA sequence: TGCAGTGCCGCCGAGGCCTACGAGCAGTACTTC. Its protein product is CSAAEAYEQYF.

The chain recombines TRBV18 with TRBJ2-7, with 12 bases lining up with TRBD2. J was trimmed by 3 bases and V by 4 bases; bases with no gene match: 1. CDR3 size: 14 residues. From germline, CDR1 is KGHSH and CDR2 LQKENI. The CDR3 DNA follows: TGTGCCAGCTCACTGACTAGCGGGAGCTACGAGCAGTACTTC. Protein product: CASSLTSGSYEQYF. Looking up the rest from reference TRBV18 and TRBJ2-7 gives the full variable domain: NAGVMQNPRHLVRRRGQEARLRCSPMKGHSHVYWYRQLPEEGLKFMVYLQKENIIDESGMPKERFSAEFPKEGPSILRIQQVVRGDSAAYFCASSLTSGSYEQYFGPGTRLTVT.

This rearrangement joins TRBV4-1 to TRBJ1-6; 9 bases are a match to TRBD1. The CDR3 has 15 residues. V shed 4 bases and J 5 bases; nucleotides not matched to a gene: 3. CDR1 MGHRA and CDR2 YSYEKL come from the germline V gene. CDR3 sequence (DNA): TGCGCCAGCAGCCGGACAGGGGCTGATAATTCACCCCTCCACTTT. Amino acid sequence: CASSRTGADNSPLHF.

The gene calls are TRBV24-1 and TRBJ2-5; 7 nucleotides match TRBD1. V was clipped by 9 bases and J by 4 bases; unmatched bases: 13. The CDR3 contains 15 residues. CDR1 is KGHDR, CDR2 SFDVKD, per germline. The CDR3 loop is CATSTSTGNGETQYF. CDR3 coding DNA: TGTGCCACCTCCACCTCGACAGGGAATGGAGAGACCCAGTACTTC.

The chain carries TRBV10-3 and TRBJ1-2, with a possible D match to TRBD1 (6 bases). The V and J ends lost 7 bases and 4 bases respectively, with 16 bases between them. There are 14 residues in the CDR3. Germline assignment: CDR1 ENHRY and CDR2 SYGVKD. CDR3 bases: TGTGCCATCACCGGAACCCAGGGGCTCTATGGCTACACCTTC. This gives the protein CAITGTQGLYGYTF.

V usage is TRBV5-4 and J usage is TRBJ1-2; 10 bases align to TRBD1. V shed 4 bases and J 7 bases; nucleotides not matched to a gene: 13. The CDR3 is 16 amino acids. Germline V CDR1 and CDR2: SGHNT, YYREEE (reference sequence). The CDR3 region is CASSQGQGNRGGGYTF. The CDR3 bases are TGTGCCAGCAGCCAGGGACAGGGGAATCGCGGTGGTGGCTACACCTTC.

This clone showed up just once. The J gene is TRBJ1-2, the V gene TRBV19; a weak D match, TRBD1 (6 bases). The CDR3 runs to 15 residues. Germline CDR1 LNHDA, CDR2 SQIVND (reference sequence). The V gene lost 5 bases and the J gene lost 5 bases, with 18 bases spanning the gap. CDR3 sequence reads: CASSDSPGTPYGYTF. CDR3 bases: TGTGCCAGTAGTGATAGTCCCGGGACACCTTATGGCTACACCTTC.

The chain is built from TRBV9 and TRBJ1-3; possibly TRBD1 for D (5 bases). The CDR3 consists of 15 residues. Trimming pared 3 bases from V and 0 bases from J, leaving 10 bases between. Germline V gene lookup returns CDR1 SGDLS and CDR2 YYNGEE. Here the CDR3 DNA reads TGTGCCAGCAGCGCGACGGGGGTCTCTGGAAACACCATATATTTT. Translation gives CASSATGVSGNTIYF.

The rearrangement links TRBV27 to TRBJ2-7; D possibly corresponds to TRBD2 (5 bases). Germline V gene sequence: CDR1 MNHEY, CDR2 SMNVEV (reference sequence). This CDR3 spans 14 amino acids. The ends were cut back, 4 bases at V and 0 bases at J, with 10 bases in the middle. CDR3 DNA sequence: TGTGCCAGCAGTTCGGCTAGCACCTCCTACGAGCAGTACTTC. Translated, it gives CASSSASTSYEQYF.

The chain couples TRBV14 to TRBJ2-1; TRBD2 matches 10 bases. This CDR3 has 15 amino acids. Germline V gives CDR1 SGHDN, CDR2 FVKESK. V gave up 4 bases and J gave up 4 bases; unmatched junction bases: 4. CDR3 bases: TGTGCCAGCAGCCGGACTAGCGGAGTTTACAATGAGCAGTTCTTC. Translation: CASSRTSGVYNEQFF.

The rearrangement joins TRBV28 to TRBJ1-3, with 9 bases matching TRBD1. Germline values: CDR1 MDHEN, CDR2 SYDVKM. The CDR3 loop spans 15 amino acids. V shed 6 bases, J shed 4 bases, and the junction held 7 bases outside the gene matches. CDR3 in DNA: TGTGCCAGCAGAACAGGGGGCGTCCGGGGAAACACCATATATTTT. The encoded protein is CASRTGGVRGNTIYF.

This clone came up a few times. CDR3: CATFRGMNTEAFF. As DNA, the CDR3 is TGTGCGACCTTCAGGGGCATGAACACTGAAGCTTTCTTT. The chain uses TRBV5-5 and TRBJ1-1, with D possibly TRBD1 on 6 matching bases. The length of the CDR3 is 13 residues. CDR1 is SGHKS, CDR2 YYEKEE, per germline (reference sequence).